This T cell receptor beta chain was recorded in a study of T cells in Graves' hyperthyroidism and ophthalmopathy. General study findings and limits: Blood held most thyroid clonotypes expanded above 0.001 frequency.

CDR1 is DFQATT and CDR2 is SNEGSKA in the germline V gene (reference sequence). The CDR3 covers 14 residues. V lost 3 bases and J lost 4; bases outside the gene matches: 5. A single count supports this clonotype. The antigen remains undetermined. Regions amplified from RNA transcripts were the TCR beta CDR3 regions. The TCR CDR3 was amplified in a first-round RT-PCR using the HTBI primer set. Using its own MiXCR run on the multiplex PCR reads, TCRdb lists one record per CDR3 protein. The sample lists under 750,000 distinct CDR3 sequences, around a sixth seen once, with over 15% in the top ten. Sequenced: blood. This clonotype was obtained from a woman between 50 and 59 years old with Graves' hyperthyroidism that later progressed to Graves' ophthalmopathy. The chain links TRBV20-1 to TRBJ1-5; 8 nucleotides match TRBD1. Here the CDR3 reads CSARVRGPNQPQHF. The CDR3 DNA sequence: TGCAGTGCTAGGGTCAGGGGGCCTAATCAGCCCCAGCATTTT.